Listed here are 21 T cell receptor beta chains from one sample, sequenced in a study of CD8+ T cells in alopecia areata (dated 2018 in TCRdb). The time point label on this specimen signifies: 24 weeks on oral tofacitinib. The sample's treatment or condition label is to be understood as: oral pan-JAK inhibitor, 5-10 mg twice daily. Library preparation was by the immunoSEQ multiplex PCR assay. RNA was extracted from all samples and reverse transcribed into cDNA as template for TCR sequencing. TCRdb re-hosts the immuneACCESS table, in-frame sequences only. Its copies lack some clones; in the studies checked, an unresolved V gene accounts for under half of them, and the cause for the rest is not known. This sample holds 110,000 or so clones; around three fifths were observed only once. The ten biggest clones cover about 3.3% of the sample. Specimen: CD4+ T cells sorted from blood, collected at week 24, from a patient treated with tofacitinib. These receptor sequences come from a human donor with alopecia areata.

The V call is TRBV7-2, the J call TRBJ2-3, with TRBD1 as a possible D gene (5 bases). This CDR3 has 14 residues. The V and J ends lost 2 bases and 5 bases respectively, with 11 bases between them. Germline-derived CDR1 and CDR2 are SGHTA and FQGNSA. The CDR3 nucleotides read TGTGCCAGCAGCTTAAGCAGGGAATTAGATACGCAGTATTTT. Amino acids: CASSLSRELDTQYF.

J is TRBJ1-3 and V is TRBV6-5, with D possibly matching TRBD1 (6 bases). Germline loops: CDR1 MNHEY, CDR2 SVGAGI. The V gene lost 6 bases and the J gene lost 0 bases, with 9 bases spanning the gap. This CDR3 spans 14 amino acids. The CDR3 DNA follows: TGTGCCAGCAGACAGGGTTACTCTGGAAACACCATATATTTT. As protein: CASRQGYSGNTIYF.

A few counts support this clone. The V call is TRBV29-1, the J call TRBJ2-7; D possibly corresponds to TRBD1 (5 bases). The CDR3 covers 12 residues. Trimming left V 4 bases short and J 7 bases short, with 14 bases between. Germline lookup yields CDR1 SQVTM and CDR2 ANQGSEA. In DNA form, the CDR3 reads TGCAGCGTTGTCGCGACAGCTAGGGAGCAGTACTTC. It encodes CSVVATAREQYF.

This chain links TRBV15 with TRBJ2-5; the match to TRBD2 covers 7 bases. Germline lookup yields CDR1 LNHNV and CDR2 YYDKDF (reference sequence). The CDR3 totals 20 residues. J was trimmed by 5 bases and V by 0 bases; bases with no gene match: 21. CDR3 sequence reads: CATSRDMSSFGGTQGETQYF. The CDR3 DNA reads TGTGCCACCAGCAGAGATATGAGTTCTTTCGGGGGGACCCAAGGGGAGACCCAGTACTTC. The whole variable domain, filled in from reference TRBV15 and TRBJ2-5, reads DAMVIQNPRYQVTQFGKPVTLSCSQTLNHNVMYWYQQKSSQAPKLLFHYYDKDFNNEADTPDNFQSRRPNTSFCFLDIRSPGLGDTAMYLCATSRDMSSFGGTQGETQYFGPGTRLLVL.

This chain connects TRBV27 to TRBJ2-7, with TRBD1 matching 9 bases. J was trimmed by 3 bases and V by 4 bases; bases with no gene match: 4. CDR3 length: 14 residues. Germline values: CDR1 MNHEY, CDR2 SMNVEV (reference sequence). The CDR3 sequence is CASSSPGQGYEQYF. The CDR3 DNA is TGTGCCAGCAGTTCCCCGGGACAGGGCTACGAGCAGTACTTC.

This chain uses TRBV15 with TRBJ1-4; a weak D match, TRBD1 (5 bases). Trimming took off 0 bases at V and 0 bases at J, with 5 bases between the two ends. CDR3 size: 15 residues. Germline lookup yields CDR1 LNHNV and CDR2 YYDKDF (reference sequence). The CDR3 reads CATSREGATNEKLFF. CDR3 nucleotides: TGTGCCACCAGCAGAGAGGGGGCAACTAATGAAAAACTGTTTTTT.

The V and J genes are TRBV5-4 and TRBJ2-5, with 8 positions matching TRBD1. CDR3 size: 14 residues. The V segment lost 2 bases and the J segment 4 bases; nucleotides outside the gene matches: 4. The germline V gene encodes CDR1 SGHNT and CDR2 YYREEE (reference sequence). In nucleotides, the CDR3 is TGTGCCAGCAGCTTAGCAGGGGGCGGAGAGACCCAGTACTTC. The encoded protein is CASSLAGGGETQYF.

This clone showed up just once. This chain connects TRBV25-1 to TRBJ2-5; D may be TRBD2 (6 bases). The CDR3 contains 15 residues. Looked up from germline, CDR1 is MGHDK and CDR2 is SYGVNS. Deletions cut 2 bases from V and 3 bases from J, with 13 bases between. CDR3 sequence reads: CASSEGGSGKETQYF. CDR3 nucleotide sequence: TGTGCCAGCAGTGAAGGAGGGTCCGGGAAAGAGACCCAGTACTTC.

CDR3 in DNA: TGTGCCTCTCTTCTCGGACAGGGAGGGGGTGAGCAGTACTTC. Its translation is CASLLGQGGGEQYF. The chain uses TRBV6-6 and TRBJ2-7, with a possible D match to TRBD1 (8 bases). Trimming left V 11 bases short and J 7 bases short, with 24 bases between. The germline V gene encodes CDR1 MNHNY and CDR2 SVGAGI (reference sequence). CDR3 size: 14 residues.

The chain carries TRBV2 and TRBJ2-1, with D perhaps TRBD2 (5 bases). The CDR3 runs 10 residues. In germline, CDR1 is SNHLY, CDR2 FYNNEI. V lost 10 bases to trimming and J lost 10 bases, with 11 bases between them. The CDR3 region is CATRSGEQFF. The CDR3 region has the DNA TGTGCCACGCGGTCGGGGGAGCAGTTCTTC.

This rearrangement joins TRBV10-3 to TRBJ1-5; 10 bases agree with TRBD1. The germline CDR1 and CDR2 sequences are ENHRY and SYGVKD. This CDR3 has 15 residues. V shed 6 bases, J shed 4 bases, and the junction held 6 bases outside the gene matches. CDR3 nucleotide sequence: TGTGCCATCAGCGGGTCGGGACAGGGGAATCAGCCCCAGCATTTT. Protein sequence: CAISGSGQGNQPQHF.

The J gene is TRBJ1-2, the V gene TRBV29-1; D might be TRBD1 (6 bases). The germline V gene has CDR1 SQVTM and CDR2 ANQGSEA. V lost 5 bases, J lost 3 bases, and 13 bases lay in between. The CDR3 loop spans 13 amino acids. CDR3 sequence reads: CSVLLGGDYGYTF. The DNA of the CDR3 is TGCAGCGTTCTTCTGGGGGGCGACTATGGCTACACCTTC.

This chain uses TRBV5-4 with TRBJ2-7; D might be TRBD1 (5 bases). The CDR3 covers 13 residues. Trimming stripped 0 bases from V and 6 bases from J, with 10 bases between. CDR1 SGHNT and CDR2 YYREEE come from the germline V gene (reference sequence). The CDR3 DNA reads TGTGCCAGCAGCTTGGGGCAGGGTGTCGAGCAGTACTTC. As protein: CASSLGQGVEQYF.

This chain connects TRBV2 to TRBJ2-7; D remains unclear. CDR3 length: 12 amino acids. Germline V gives CDR1 SNHLY, CDR2 FYNNEI. The ends were cut back, 6 bases at V and 3 bases at J, with 9 bases in the middle. The chain's CDR3 is CASRPRFYEQYF. CDR3 in DNA: TGTGCCAGCAGGCCCAGGTTCTACGAGCAGTACTTC.

The chain couples TRBV19 to TRBJ1-6, with D perhaps matching TRBD1 (5 bases). The germline V gene encodes CDR1 LNHDA and CDR2 SQIVND (reference sequence). The CDR3 consists of 13 residues. V lost 8 bases to trimming and J lost 7 bases, with 12 bases between them. The chain's CDR3 is CASGAVANSPLHF. In DNA form, the CDR3 reads TGTGCCAGTGGGGCTGTGGCAAATTCACCCCTCCACTTT.

This clone turned up a few times. The rearrangement uses TRBV5-1 and TRBJ2-3, with 8 bases identical to TRBD2. J gave up 5 bases and V 0 bases, and 2 bases lay outside the gene matches. CDR3 length: 14 amino acids. Germline CDR1 is SGHRS and CDR2 is YFSETQ. The CDR3 DNA is TGCGCCAGCAGCTTGGGACTAGCGAAAGATACGCAGTATTTT. Its protein is CASSLGLAKDTQYF.

Ten or more counts support this clone. The chain links TRBV18 to TRBJ1-1; no clear D. The germline gives CDR1 KGHSH, CDR2 LQKENI. With 3 bases removed from V and 5 bases from J, the gap between germline ends came to 13 bases. The CDR3 runs 14 residues. The CDR3 loop reads CASSPIPGGTEAFF. The CDR3 DNA is TGTGCCAGCTCACCCATCCCTGGTGGGACTGAAGCTTTCTTT.

The table lists this clone with a few counts. The chain uses TRBV30 and TRBJ2-2; D ambiguous. The germline gives CDR1 GTSNPN, CDR2 SVGIG (reference sequence). V lost 5 bases, J lost 0 bases, and 10 bases lay in between. This CDR3 spans 14 amino acids. The CDR3 sequence is CAWESGANTGELFF. The CDR3 DNA reads as TGTGCCTGGGAAAGTGGGGCGAACACCGGGGAGCTGTTTTTT. The full variable domain, completed using reference TRBV30 and TRBJ2-2, is SQTIHQWPATLVQPVGSPLSLECTVEGTSNPNLYWYRQAAGRGLQLLFYSVGIGQISSEVPQNLSASRPQDRQFILSSKKLLLSDSGFYLCAWESGANTGELFFGEGSRLTVL.

Turning to this clone: Because the CDR3 is missing its conserved closing phenylalanine or tryptophan, this is likely a read error. It is unclear where the CDR3 begins or ends on the DNA, so no DNA is shown, and the CDR3 is as TCRdb lists it. V gene TRBV7-2 combines with J gene TRBJ1-2; the table's D call, TRBD1, was not checked against the DNA. The length of the CDR3 is 12 amino acids, counting both ends. Germline V gene data show CDR1 as SGHTA and CDR2 as FQGNSA. CDR3 protein: CASSIGTARKNI.

This clone was detected a few times. J is TRBJ1-6 and V is TRBV5-4; 7 bases match TRBD1. V was clipped by 0 bases and J by 9 bases; unmatched bases: 3. Per the germline V gene, CDR1 is SGHNT and CDR2 is YYREEE (reference sequence). There are 14 residues in the CDR3. This CDR3 is CASSLGQGSSPLHF. The DNA of the CDR3 is TGTGCCAGCAGCTTGGGACAGGGTAGTTCACCCCTCCACTTT.

J is TRBJ1-6 and V is TRBV27, with 9 bases that match TRBD1. Germline-derived CDR1 and CDR2 are MNHEY and SMNVEV (reference sequence). The CDR3 has 14 residues. The junction had 3 bases not matched to a gene; V was cut back by 6 bases and J by 6 bases. CDR3 sequence reads: CASREGQGNSPLHF. The DNA for the CDR3 is TGTGCCAGCAGAGAGGGACAGGGTAATTCACCCCTCCACTTT.